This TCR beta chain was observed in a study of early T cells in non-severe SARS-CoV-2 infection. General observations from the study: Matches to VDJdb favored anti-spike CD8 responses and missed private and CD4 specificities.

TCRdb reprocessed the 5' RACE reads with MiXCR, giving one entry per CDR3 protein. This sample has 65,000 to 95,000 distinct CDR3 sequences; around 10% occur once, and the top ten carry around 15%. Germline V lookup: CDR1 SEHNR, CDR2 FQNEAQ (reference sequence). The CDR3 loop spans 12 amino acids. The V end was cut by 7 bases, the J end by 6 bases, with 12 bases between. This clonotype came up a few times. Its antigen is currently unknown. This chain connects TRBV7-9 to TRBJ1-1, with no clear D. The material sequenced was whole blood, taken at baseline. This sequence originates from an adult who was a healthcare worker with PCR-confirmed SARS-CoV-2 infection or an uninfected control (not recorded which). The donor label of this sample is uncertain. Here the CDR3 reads CASNLDGAEAFF. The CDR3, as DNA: TGTGCCAGCAACCTTGATGGGGCTGAAGCTTTCTTT.